This TCR beta chain was observed in a study of vaccination and CD4 T cells after COVID-19. The overall study: Each enrolled participant received a two-dose regimen of either BNT162b2 or mRNA-1273 vaccine. Post-vaccine sampling followed dose two by a median roughly 70 days (range 14 to 241).

Once obtained from cultured CD4+ T cells, the DNA was sequenced using the Oncomine TCR Beta short-read assay. Using its own MiXCR run on the PCR reads, TCRdb lists one record per CDR3 protein. The repertoire includes some 13,000 distinct CDR3 sequences, 27% of them detected once, and approximately 8% sits in the top ten. This clonotype was counted between two and nine times. Antigen: not known. Germline values: CDR1 SGHVS, CDR2 FQNEAQ. The CDR3 sequence is 17 residues long. V was cut by 4 bases and J by 6 bases, with 22 bases left in between. Stated treatment: approximately 10-day PBMC culture with coronavirus spike peptide pools or control peptides (ViraFEST assay). Study outcomes and limitations: Of the reactive clones in convalescent patients, a median about 90% showed up only post-vaccination. Spike mono-reactivity was found in 304 of 307 vaccine-specific clones from convalescent patients.

This clonotype originated in a human donor who had recovered from COVID-19. The rearrangement links TRBV7-8 to TRBJ2-1; TRBD2 might be the D (6 bases). Sample: CD4+ T cells from blood, cultured in vitro. The CDR3 spells CASSYRRGASLSNEQFF. In DNA form, the CDR3 reads TGTGCCAGCAGCTACCGCCGCGGGGCGAGTCTTAGCAATGAGCAGTTCTTC.